This TCR beta chain is drawn from a study of shared clonotypes between healthy human individuals. Study observations and caveats: Researchers sampled only blood; tissue repertoires likely differ. Estimated richness was generally greater in naive than memory subsets.

Once extracted for a subset, genomic DNA was divided evenly among several immunoSEQ plates. Authors' data handling: Filtering differed because ImmunoSEQ produced junction-only sequences that carried no quality scores. The method was immunoSEQ multiplex PCR; TCRdb's version includes in-frame clones alone and lacks a portion of them. That table gives V, J and clone size, and the DNA gave D and trimming. In the table there are approximately 740,000 clones, approximately 79% of which are singletons. On this clone: No antigen is known for it.

The CDR3 has 15 residues. CDR1 MDHEN and CDR2 SYDVKM come from the germline V gene. Deletions cut 3 bases from V and 8 bases from J, with 16 bases between. V is TRBV28 and J is TRBJ1-4; D is possibly TRBD1 (5 bases). This sequence originates from a woman in her twenties or thirties in good health. The source material was memory CD4+ T cells sorted from blood. Subset indicated: CD45RA-negative fraction. CDR3 sequence: CASSFQQGLLEKLFF. The DNA of the CDR3 is TGTGCCAGCAGTTTTCAGCAGGGTTTGTTGGAAAAACTGTTTTTT.